This passage covers 13 T cell receptor beta chains from one sample sequenced in a study of breast tumors, draining lymph nodes, adjacent tissues. Axillary draining lymph nodes of breast cancer patients supplied the node samples. TCRdb passed the multiplex PCR reads through MiXCR, listing each CDR3 protein once. The repertoire consists of approximately 210,000 distinct CDR3 sequences, with about 32% occurring once and the leading ten covering around 1.5%. The material sequenced was axillary lymph node tissue. The source of these receptors is a female donor with breast cancer. Some clones in this sample may be carry-over from other donors' samples.

This clonotype turned up a few times. A clone one base away is much larger, so this may be a read error. The CDR3 nucleotides read TGCGCCAGCAGCCAAGGGACGTTTCCACACATCTACGAGCAGTACTTC. Amino acids: CASSQGTFPHIYEQYF. The J gene is TRBJ2-7, the V gene TRBV5-1; D might be TRBD1 or TRBD2, each matching 5 bases. The CDR3 is 16 residues long. From germline, CDR1 is SGHRS and CDR2 YFSETQ. With 4 bases removed from V and 3 bases from J, the gap between germline ends came to 20 bases.

This clonotype was recorded at least ten times. The chain employs TRBV6-1 and TRBJ1-3, with 7 positions matching TRBD1. Per the germline V gene, CDR1 is MNHNS and CDR2 is SASEGT. The CDR3 is made up of 16 amino acids. V shed 7 bases, J shed 0 bases, and the junction held 9 bases outside the gene matches. The CDR3 DNA sequence: TGTGCCAGCACGAGGGACAGTCTATACTCTGGAAACACCATATATTTT. This translates into CASTRDSLYSGNTIYF.

The chain combines TRBV20-1 with TRBJ1-6; no clear D. The ends were cut back, 3 bases at V and 7 bases at J, with 10 bases in the middle. The CDR3 runs 13 residues. CDR1 and CDR2 from the germline V gene are DFQATT and SNEGSKA (reference sequence). The CDR3: CSARGSTNSPLHF. CDR3 sequence (DNA): TGCAGTGCTAGGGGAAGCACGAATTCACCCCTCCACTTT.

This clonotype appeared many times. The V and J genes are TRBV7-8 and TRBJ2-7, with 7 positions matching TRBD1. CDR3 size: 15 residues. Germline V CDR1 and CDR2: SGHVS, FQNEAQ. V lost 5 bases and J lost 7; bases outside the gene matches: 14. CDR3 in amino acids: CASSPRPTGNGEQYF. CDR3 DNA: TGTGCCAGCAGCCCGCGCCCGACAGGGAATGGGGAGCAGTACTTC.

The chain combines TRBV19 with TRBJ1-4, with no clear D. Germline values: CDR1 LNHDA, CDR2 SQIVND (reference sequence). Trimming cost V 4 bases and J 0 bases, with 9 bases left between them. The CDR3 totals 15 residues. The chain's CDR3 is CASSSRGTTNEKLFF. CDR3 DNA: TGTGCCAGTAGTAGCCGGGGAACAACTAATGAAAAACTGTTTTTT. The whole variable domain, remainder taken from reference TRBV19 and TRBJ1-4, is DGGITQSPKYLFRKEGQNVTLSCEQNLNHDAMYWYRQDPGQGLRLIYYSQIVNDFQKGDIAEGYSVSREKKESFPLTVTSAQKNPTAFYLCASSSRGTTNEKLFFGSGTQLSVL.

In this sample, this clonotype turned up many times. This chain links TRBV5-1 with TRBJ2-7, with D perhaps matching TRBD1 (6 bases). V lost 3 bases to trimming and J lost 7 bases, with 17 bases between them. The CDR3 covers 14 residues. Germline V gene lookup returns CDR1 SGHRS and CDR2 YFSETQ. The CDR3 loop reads CASSSDAGVDEQYF. In nucleotides, the CDR3 is TGCGCCAGCAGCTCGGACGCAGGGGTGGATGAGCAGTACTTC.

This clonotype came up many times. J is TRBJ2-1 and V is TRBV24-1; no firm D call. This CDR3 contains 13 residues. V was trimmed by 0 bases and J by 4 bases, leaving 3 bases between them. Germline CDR1 is KGHDR and CDR2 is SFDVKD. CDR3 DNA sequence: TGTGCCACCAGTGATTTGTGGTACAATGAGCAGTTCTTC. Translated: CATSDLWYNEQFF.

This clonotype was recorded at least ten times. The chain's CDR3 is CSAHREDNQPQHF. For the CDR3, the DNA is TGCAGTGCTCACAGGGAGGACAATCAGCCCCAGCATTTT. This chain joins TRBV20-1 and TRBJ1-5, with D possibly being TRBD1 (6 bases). The CDR3 consists of 13 residues. CDR1 is DFQATT, CDR2 SNEGSKA, per germline (reference sequence). V was shortened by 5 bases and J by 3 bases, with 11 bases between the two germline ends.

This clonotype was recorded many times. This chain links TRBV24-1 with TRBJ1-4; no definite D call. Germline CDR1 and CDR2: KGHDR and SFDVKD. The CDR3 is made up of 15 amino acids. V was pared by 4 bases and J by 8 bases, with 16 bases between. The CDR3 here is CATSEPGPGAEKLFF. CDR3 DNA: TGTGCCACCAGTGAGCCGGGCCCCGGAGCCGAAAAACTGTTTTTT.

Only a few counts were recorded for this clonotype. The chain has TRBV2 and TRBJ2-7; D is uncertain. This CDR3 has 13 residues. CDR1 is SNHLY and CDR2 is FYNNEI in the germline V gene. The V end was cut by 4 bases, the J end by 3 bases, with 10 bases between. The CDR3 spells CASSAWIFYEQYF. For the CDR3, the DNA is TGTGCCAGCAGTGCATGGATCTTCTACGAGCAGTACTTC.

There are many counts of this clonotype. The chain carries TRBV6-6 and TRBJ1-5; D is undetermined. The germline V and J ends were trimmed by 7 bases and 1 base, with 11 bases remaining between them. CDR1 and CDR2 (germline): MNHNY, SVGAGI (reference sequence). CDR3 length: 14 residues. The CDR3 loop reads CASILDGSNQPQHF. The CDR3 coding sequence is TGTGCCAGCATCCTGGACGGAAGCAATCAGCCCCAGCATTTT.

This clonotype was counted ten times or more. V gene TRBV12-3 or TRBV12-4 combines with J gene TRBJ2-7, with unresolved D. This CDR3 has 14 amino acids. The germline V and J ends were trimmed by 5 bases and 0 bases, with 11 bases remaining between them. CDR3 sequence reads: CASSPESRSYEQYF. DNA for the CDR3: TGTGCCAGCAGTCCGGAAAGTCGCTCCTACGAGCAGTACTTC.

This clonotype was observed at least ten times. The rearrangement uses TRBV11-3 and TRBJ2-1; possible D gene TRBD1, 6 bases. The CDR3 sequence is 15 residues long. The V end was cut by 4 bases, the J end by 3 bases, with 13 bases between. Germline V gives CDR1 SGHNT, CDR2 YENEEA. This CDR3 is CASSYSGTNYNEQFF. CDR3 DNA sequence: TGTGCCAGCAGCTATTCCGGGACAAACTACAATGAGCAGTTCTTC.